These T cell receptor beta chains were read from a single sample in a study of shared clonotypes between healthy human individuals. Method: immunoSEQ multiplex PCR; TCRdb's copy keeps in-frame clones and lacks some. The sample lists roughly 490,000 clones; around 79% were seen once. The sequencing sample was made of PBMCs. These receptors were collected from a woman between 35 and 50 years old in good health. Some clones in this sample may be carry-over from other donors' samples. Both conserved end residues are part of each CDR3. The D gene is left open where the match is weak. Not every row has a clone size; where given, it reads once, few, many or a size class.

TRBD1	TRBV9	TRBJ2-1	.	TGTGCCAGCAGCGTAGTGACAGGGGATGAGCAGTTCTTC	CASSVVTGDEQFF
.	TRBV11-2	TRBJ2-1	.	TGTGCCAGCAGCCCATCGAACTCTCCTGCCCAGTTCTTC	CASSPSNSPAQFF
.	TRBV7-9	TRBJ2-1	few	TGTGCCAGCAGCTTAGGAGGGGAAAATGAGCAGTTCTTC	CASSLGGENEQFF
.	TRBV11-2	TRBJ1-5	.	TGTGCCAGCGGTTCTGGGGTAGGCAATCAGCCCCAGCATTTT	CASGSGVGNQPQHF
.	TRBV5-4	TRBJ2-3	.	TGTGCCAGCAGCTTGGTAGGAGCGTATACAGATACGCAGTATTTT	CASSLVGAYTDTQYF
.	TRBV6-6	TRBJ1-1	few	TGTGCCAGCAGTTACCGGGGGGACCCGAACACTGAAGCTTTCTTT	CASSYRGDPNTEAFF
.	TRBV4-3	TRBJ2-1	few	TGCGCCAGCAGCCAAGCAAGGTCGAATGAGCAGTTCTTC	CASSQARSNEQFF
.	TRBV7-3	TRBJ2-3	once	TGTGCCAGCAGCCCCCAGGGGGATACGCAGTATTTT	CASSPQGDTQYF
TRBD1	TRBV7-6	TRBJ2-7	.	TGTGCCAGCAGCCCCCGCCCCCCCGGACAGGGGGTTATCTACGAGCAGTACTTC	CASSPRPPGQGVIYEQYF
TRBD2	TRBV4-2	TRBJ2-7	.	TGTGCCAGCAGCCAAGATTGGACGGGGGGCTACGAGCAGTACTTC	CASSQDWTGGYEQYF
.	TRBV29-1	TRBJ1-3	.	TGCAGCGTTGAATATGGGAACACCATATATTTT	CSVEYGNTIYF
.	TRBV7-3	TRBJ2-7	.	TGTGCCAGCAGCCCCGGGACCGTGGGCGAGCAGTACTTC	CASSPGTVGEQYF
TRBD1	TRBV7-9	TRBJ1-5	.	TGTGCCAGCAGCTCCTCAGGGGGACATCAGCCCCAGCATTTT	CASSSSGGHQPQHF
TRBD1	TRBV6-5	TRBJ2-7	.	TGTGCCAGCAGCCGCCCCGGGACAGCTTCCTACGAGCAGTACTTC	CASSRPGTASYEQYF
.	TRBV9	TRBJ2-1	once	TGTGCCAGCAGCGTAGACCCAGCCCGGAGCTCCTATGAGCAGTTCTTC	CASSVDPARSSYEQFF
TRBD2	TRBV5-1	TRBJ2-3	.	TGCGCCAGCAGCTTGGGACTAGCGGGAGCACATACGCAGTATTTT	CASSLGLAGAHTQYF
.	TRBV10-1	TRBJ2-7	few	TGCGCCAGCAGAGGGACGGAGGACGAGCAGTACTTC	CASRGTEDEQYF
.	TRBV6-1	TRBJ2-7	.	TGTGCCAGCGTGGCCGGGGGCCAGCCGAACTACGAGCAGTACTTC	CASVAGGQPNYEQYF
.	TRBV28	TRBJ1-3	.	TGTGCCGGAAACGTGGGGCAGGACCCTGGAAACACCATATATTTT	CAGNVGQDPGNTIYF
TRBD2	TRBV27	TRBJ2-3	.	TGTGCCAGCAGTTTTGCGGGGGTCGCCACAGATACGCAGTATTTT	CASSFAGVATDTQYF
TRBD2	TRBV2	TRBJ2-3	.	TGTGCCAGCAGCTGGGGACTAGCGGGCACAGATACGCAGTATTTT	CASSWGLAGTDTQYF
TRBD1	TRBV19	TRBJ1-3	.	TGTGCCAGAGTCGCCCCTTCCGGGACAGGGGGAGACGGAAACACCATATATTTT	CARVAPSGTGGDGNTIYF
.	TRBV20-1	TRBJ2-1	.	TGCAGTGCTCCCCTTTTCAATGAGCAGTTCTTC	CSAPLFNEQFF
.	TRBV28	TRBJ2-3	.	TGTGCCAGTCCCCCCGACGGGAGAAGCCCAGATACGCAGTATTTT	CASPPDGRSPDTQYF
.	TRBV6-1	TRBJ2-5	.	TGTGCCAGCAGTGAAGGGCCAGTCCAAGAGACCCAGTACTTC	CASSEGPVQETQYF
TRBD1	TRBV7-9	TRBJ2-7	.	TGTGCCAGCACCCTGGGACAGAGCTACGAGCAGTACTTC	CASTLGQSYEQYF
TRBD1	TRBV11-1	TRBJ2-1	.	TGTGCCAGCAGCTCAAACAGGGGAGATGAGCAGTTCTTC	CASSSNRGDEQFF
TRBD1	TRBV28	TRBJ1-2	.	TGTGCCAGCAGTACGACAGGGGGTCGTGGCTACACCTTC	CASSTTGGRGYTF
TRBD1	TRBV6-1	TRBJ1-4	.	TGTGCCAGCAGTGGACAGGGTGGAGCCAATGAAAAACTGTTTTTT	CASSGQGGANEKLFF
.	TRBV30	TRBJ2-6	.	TGTGCCTGGAGTCCCTCATGGGGTGGGGCCAACGTCCTGACTTTC	CAWSPSWGGANVLTF
.	TRBV6-4	TRBJ2-6	.	TGTGCCAGCAGTGAGGGGACGGGTTCCTCCGGGGCCAACGTCCTGACTTTC	CASSEGTGSSGANVLTF
TRBD1	TRBV19	TRBJ2-1	.	TGTGCCAGTAGACCGGGACAGGGGTTCTACAATGAGCAGTTCTTC	CASRPGQGFYNEQFF
TRBD1	TRBV7-9	TRBJ2-7	.	TGTGCCAGCAGCTTAGGGGAGACAGGGTTCGGCGAGCAGTACTTC	CASSLGETGFGEQYF
.	TRBV10-3	TRBJ2-2	.	TGTGCCATCAGTGATTTGATTGGGGTAGGAGCCGGGGAGCTGTTTTTT	CAISDLIGVGAGELFF